The present T cell receptor beta chain was sequenced within a study of blood T cells in healthy people across ages. The germline V gene encodes CDR1 SQVTM and CDR2 ANQGSEA. The CDR3 sequence is 15 residues long. The V end lost 0 bases, the J end lost 0 bases, and 10 bases lay between the germline ends. The second PCR ran about 7 to 12 cycles with a sample-barcoded 5' primer and J-beta primers. One entry per CDR3 protein results from TCRdb running MiXCR on the 5' RACE reads. The sample lists 1.5 million to 2 million distinct CDR3 sequences, about 50% occurring once. A few counts support this clonotype.

Sequencing was carried out using blood. This clonotype was obtained from a woman in her 40s in good health. This rearrangement joins TRBV29-1 to TRBJ2-3; no definite D call. The CDR3 spells CSVEDGVSSTDTQYF. CDR3 nucleotides: TGCAGCGTTGAAGATGGGGTCAGTAGCACAGATACGCAGTATTTT.